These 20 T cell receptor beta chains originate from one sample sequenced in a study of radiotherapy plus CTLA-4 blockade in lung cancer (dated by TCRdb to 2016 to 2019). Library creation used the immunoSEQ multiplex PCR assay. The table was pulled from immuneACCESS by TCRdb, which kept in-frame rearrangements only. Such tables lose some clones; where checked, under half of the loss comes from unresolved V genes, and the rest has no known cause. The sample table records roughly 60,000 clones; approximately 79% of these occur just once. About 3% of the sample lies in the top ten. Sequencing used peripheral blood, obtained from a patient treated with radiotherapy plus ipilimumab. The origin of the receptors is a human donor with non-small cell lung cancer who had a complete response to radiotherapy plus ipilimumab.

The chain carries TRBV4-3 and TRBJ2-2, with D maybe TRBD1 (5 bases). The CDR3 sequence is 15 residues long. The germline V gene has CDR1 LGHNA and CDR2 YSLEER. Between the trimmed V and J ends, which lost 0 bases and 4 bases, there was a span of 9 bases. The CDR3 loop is CASSQEPGFTGELFF. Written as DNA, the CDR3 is TGCGCCAGCAGCCAAGAGCCAGGGTTCACCGGGGAGCTGTTTTTT.

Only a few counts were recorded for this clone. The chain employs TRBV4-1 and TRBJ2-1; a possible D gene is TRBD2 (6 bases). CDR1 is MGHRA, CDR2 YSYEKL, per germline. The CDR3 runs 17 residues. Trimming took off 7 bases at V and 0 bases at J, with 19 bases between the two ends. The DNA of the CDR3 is TGCGCCAGCAATCGCGGGATACTGCCGAGCTCCTACAATGAGCAGTTCTTC. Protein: CASNRGILPSSYNEQFF.

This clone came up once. The CDR3, as DNA: TGTGCCAGTAGGTTCCAGGGCAGGAGCCTCAATCAGCCCCAGCATTTT. Amino acids: CASRFQGRSLNQPQHF. The chain links TRBV19 to TRBJ1-5; a weak D match, TRBD1 (5 bases). The CDR3 is 16 amino acids. The V gene lost 6 bases and the J gene lost 3 bases, with 18 bases spanning the gap. Germline V gene sequence: CDR1 LNHDA, CDR2 SQIVND (reference sequence). Full variable domain (remainder filled in from reference TRBV19 and TRBJ1-5): DGGITQSPKYLFRKEGQNVTLSCEQNLNHDAMYWYRQDPGQGLRLIYYSQIVNDFQKGDIAEGYSVSREKKESFPLTVTSAQKNPTAFYLCASRFQGRSLNQPQHFGDGTRLSIL.

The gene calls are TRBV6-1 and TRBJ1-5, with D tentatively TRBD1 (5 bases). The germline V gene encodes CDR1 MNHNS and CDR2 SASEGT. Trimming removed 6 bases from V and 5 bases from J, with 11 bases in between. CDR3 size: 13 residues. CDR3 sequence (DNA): TGTGCCAGCAGGAAGGGGACTGATCAGCCCCAGCATTTT. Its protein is CASRKGTDQPQHF.

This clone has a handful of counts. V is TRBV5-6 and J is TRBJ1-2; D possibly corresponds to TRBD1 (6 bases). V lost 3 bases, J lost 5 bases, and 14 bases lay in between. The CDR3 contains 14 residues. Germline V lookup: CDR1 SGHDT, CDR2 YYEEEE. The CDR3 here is CASSSEGTTYGYTF. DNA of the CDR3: TGTGCCAGCAGCTCCGAGGGGACAACGTATGGCTACACCTTC.

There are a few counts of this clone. The CDR3 DNA sequence: TGTGCCAGTAGCTTACTAGCGGGAGTCGTCCCCGGGGAGCTGTTTTTT. Protein sequence: CASSLLAGVVPGELFF. The genes are TRBV19 and TRBJ2-2; 11 nucleotides line up with TRBD2. The V gene's germline CDR1 is LNHDA and CDR2 SQIVND (reference sequence). This CDR3 comprises 16 residues. Trimming at V came to 6 bases and at J to 6 bases, leaving 9 bases not matched to a gene.

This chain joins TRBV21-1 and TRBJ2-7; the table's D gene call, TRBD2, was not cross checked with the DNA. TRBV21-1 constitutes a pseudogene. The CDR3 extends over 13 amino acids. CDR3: CASSKAPLLRGLV. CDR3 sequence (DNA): TGTGCCAGCAGCAAAGCCCCGTTGTTGCGGGGTTTAGTA.

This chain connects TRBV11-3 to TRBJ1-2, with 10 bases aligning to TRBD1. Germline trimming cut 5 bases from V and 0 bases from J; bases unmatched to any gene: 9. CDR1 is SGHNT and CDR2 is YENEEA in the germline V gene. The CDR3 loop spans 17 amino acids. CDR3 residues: CASSPGQGRLANYGYTF. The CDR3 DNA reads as TGTGCCAGCAGCCCGGGACAGGGGCGGTTAGCTAACTATGGCTACACCTTC.

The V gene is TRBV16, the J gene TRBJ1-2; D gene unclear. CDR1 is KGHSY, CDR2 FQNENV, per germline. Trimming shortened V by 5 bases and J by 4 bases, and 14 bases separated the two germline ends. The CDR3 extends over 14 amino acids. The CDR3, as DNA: TGTGCCAGCAGCAAAGGGCAGCGGGCCTATGGCTACACCTTC. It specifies CASSKGQRAYGYTF.

Here the CDR3 reads CASSRRPPETQYF. CDR3 nucleotide sequence: TGTGCCAGCTCACGCAGGCCTCCCGAGACCCAGTACTTC. The chain joins TRBV18 to TRBJ2-5; unclear D gene. The CDR3 is 13 residues long. Between the trimmed V and J ends, which lost 4 bases and 5 bases, there was a span of 11 bases. Germline CDR1 and CDR2: KGHSH and LQKENI.

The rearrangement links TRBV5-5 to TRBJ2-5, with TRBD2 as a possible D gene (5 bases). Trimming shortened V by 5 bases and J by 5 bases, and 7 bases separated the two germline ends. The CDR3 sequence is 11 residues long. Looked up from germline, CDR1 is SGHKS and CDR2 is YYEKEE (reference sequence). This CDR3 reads CASRRAETQYF. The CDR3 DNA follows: TGTGCCAGCAGGCGGGCGGAGACCCAGTACTTC.

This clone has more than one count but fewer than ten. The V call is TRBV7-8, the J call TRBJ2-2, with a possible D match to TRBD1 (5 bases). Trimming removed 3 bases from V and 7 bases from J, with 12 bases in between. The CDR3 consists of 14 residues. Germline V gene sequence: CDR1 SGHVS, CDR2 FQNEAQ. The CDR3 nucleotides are TGTGCCAGCAGCTTTAGGGGATTCTACGGGGAGCTGTTTTTT. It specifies CASSFRGFYGELFF. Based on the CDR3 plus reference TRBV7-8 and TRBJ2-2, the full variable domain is GAGVSQSPRYKVAKRGQDVALRCDPISGHVSLFWYQQALGQGPEFLTYFQNEAQLDKSGLPSDRFFAERPEGSVSTLKIQRTQQEDSAVYLCASSFRGFYGELFFGEGSRLTVL.

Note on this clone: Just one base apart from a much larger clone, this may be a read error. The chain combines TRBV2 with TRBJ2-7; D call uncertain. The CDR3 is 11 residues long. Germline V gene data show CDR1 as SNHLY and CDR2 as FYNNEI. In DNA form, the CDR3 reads TGTGCCGGCAGCGCTAACTACGAGCAGTACTTC. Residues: CAGSANYEQYF.

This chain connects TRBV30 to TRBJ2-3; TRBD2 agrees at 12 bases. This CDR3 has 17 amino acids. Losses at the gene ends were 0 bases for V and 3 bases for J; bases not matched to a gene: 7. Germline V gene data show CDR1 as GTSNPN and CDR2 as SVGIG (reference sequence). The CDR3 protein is CAWSVPRTSGITDTQYF. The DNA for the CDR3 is TGTGCCTGGAGTGTACCCCGGACTAGCGGGATTACAGATACGCAGTATTTT. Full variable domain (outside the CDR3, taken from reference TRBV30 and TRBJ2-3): SQTIHQWPATLVQPVGSPLSLECTVEGTSNPNLYWYRQAAGRGLQLLFYSVGIGQISSEVPQNLSASRPQDRQFILSSKKLLLSDSGFYLCAWSVPRTSGITDTQYFGPGTRLTVL.

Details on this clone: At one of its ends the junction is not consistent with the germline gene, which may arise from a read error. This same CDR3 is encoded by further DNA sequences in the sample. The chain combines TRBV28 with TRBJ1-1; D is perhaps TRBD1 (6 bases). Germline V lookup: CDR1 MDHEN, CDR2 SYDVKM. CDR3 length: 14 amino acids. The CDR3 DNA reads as TGTGCCAGCAGTGGGACATTGCGGGGGACTGAAGCCTTCTTT. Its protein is CASSGTLRGTEAFF.

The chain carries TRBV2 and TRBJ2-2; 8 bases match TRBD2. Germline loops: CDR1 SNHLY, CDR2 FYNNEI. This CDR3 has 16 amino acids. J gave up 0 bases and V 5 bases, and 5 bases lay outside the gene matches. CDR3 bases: TGTGCCAGCAGTATACGGACTAGCACGAACACCGGGGAGCTGTTTTTT. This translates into CASSIRTSTNTGELFF. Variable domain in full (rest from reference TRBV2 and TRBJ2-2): EPEVTQTPSHQVTQMGQEVILRCVPISNHLYFYWYRQILGQKVEFLVSFYNNEISEKSEIFDDQFSVERPDGSNFTLKIRSTKLEDSAMYFCASSIRTSTNTGELFFGEGSRLTVL.

CDR3 in DNA: TGTGCCAGCAGTGAATCCCTGAGGAACACCGGGGAGCTGTTTTTT. Its protein is CASSESLRNTGELFF. The chain couples TRBV25-1 to TRBJ2-2; the D is unclear. There are 15 residues in the CDR3. The germline V and J ends were trimmed by 1 base and 1 base, with 7 bases remaining between them. In germline, CDR1 is MGHDK, CDR2 SYGVNS.

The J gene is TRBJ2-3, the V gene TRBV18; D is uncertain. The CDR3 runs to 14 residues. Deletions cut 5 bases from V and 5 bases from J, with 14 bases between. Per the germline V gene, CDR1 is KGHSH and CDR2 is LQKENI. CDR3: CASSARPAGDTQYF. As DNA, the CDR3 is TGTGCCAGCTCAGCAAGACCAGCAGGAGATACGCAGTATTTT. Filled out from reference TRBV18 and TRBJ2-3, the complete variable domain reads NAGVMQNPRHLVRRRGQEARLRCSPMKGHSHVYWYRQLPEEGLKFMVYLQKENIIDESGMPKERFSAEFPKEGPSILRIQQVVRGDSAAYFCASSARPAGDTQYFGPGTRLTVL.

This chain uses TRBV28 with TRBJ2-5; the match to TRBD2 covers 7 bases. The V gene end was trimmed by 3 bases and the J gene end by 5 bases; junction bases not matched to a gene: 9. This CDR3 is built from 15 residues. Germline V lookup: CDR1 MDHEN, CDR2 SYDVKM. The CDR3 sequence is CASSFSALGGETQYF. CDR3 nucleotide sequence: TGTGCCAGCAGTTTCTCAGCCCTCGGGGGGGAGACCCAGTACTTC.

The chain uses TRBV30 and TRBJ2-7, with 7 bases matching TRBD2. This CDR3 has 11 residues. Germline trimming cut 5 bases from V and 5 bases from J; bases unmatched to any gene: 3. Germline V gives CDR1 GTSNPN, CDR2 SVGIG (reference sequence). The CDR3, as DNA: TGTGCCTGGTTCCGGGGGGACGAGCAGTACTTC. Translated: CAWFRGDEQYF. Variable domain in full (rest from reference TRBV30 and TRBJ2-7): SQTIHQWPATLVQPVGSPLSLECTVEGTSNPNLYWYRQAAGRGLQLLFYSVGIGQISSEVPQNLSASRPQDRQFILSSKKLLLSDSGFYLCAWFRGDEQYFGPGTRLTVT.